This is a list of T cell receptor beta chains from one sample in a study of cytomegalovirus exposure and HLA in healthy donors. The method was immunoSEQ multiplex PCR; TCRdb's version includes in-frame clones alone and lacks a portion of them. The repertoire holds roughly 150,000 clones, with 64% as singletons. The material sequenced was PBMCs. The receptor source for this set is a woman in her twenties or thirties in good health and CMV-seropositive. CDR3s include the opening cysteine and the closing phenylalanine or tryptophan. The order of the fields is CDR3 length, V gene, CDR3 protein.

cdr3_length: 14
v_call: TRBV30
cdr3_aa: CACQRGTNTGELFF

cdr3_length: 13
v_call: TRBV6-6
cdr3_aa: CASSYQGLDEQFF

cdr3_length: 15
v_call: TRBV18
cdr3_aa: CASSPGLLTTDTQYF

cdr3_length: 15
v_call: TRBV7-9
cdr3_aa: CASSFRDRGGNEQFF

cdr3_length: 13
v_call: TRBV5-4
cdr3_aa: CASSSTGGETQYF

cdr3_length: 14
v_call: TRBV19
cdr3_aa: CASSEGQGKYGYTF

cdr3_length: 19
v_call: TRBV21-1
cdr3_aa: CASSKHLWSQDRANYGYTF

cdr3_length: 12
v_call: TRBV27
cdr3_aa: CATRGHFAEAFF

cdr3_length: 12
v_call: TRBV2
cdr3_aa: CASSVQQETQYF

cdr3_length: 14
v_call: TRBV28
cdr3_aa: CASSSRQGRNEQFF

cdr3_length: 11
v_call: TRBV27
cdr3_aa: CASSLSGEQYF